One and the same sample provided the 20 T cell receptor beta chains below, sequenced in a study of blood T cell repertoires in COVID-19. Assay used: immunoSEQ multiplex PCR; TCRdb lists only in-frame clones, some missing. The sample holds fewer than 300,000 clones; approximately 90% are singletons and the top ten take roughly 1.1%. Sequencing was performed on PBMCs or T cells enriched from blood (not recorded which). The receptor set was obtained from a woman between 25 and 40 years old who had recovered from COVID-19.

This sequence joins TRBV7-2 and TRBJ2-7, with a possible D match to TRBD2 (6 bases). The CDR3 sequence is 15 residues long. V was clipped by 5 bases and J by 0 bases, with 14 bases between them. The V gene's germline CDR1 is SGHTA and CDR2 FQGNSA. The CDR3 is CASSPRLESSYEQYF. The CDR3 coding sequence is TGTGCCAGCAGCCCTCGACTAGAGAGCTCCTACGAGCAGTACTTC.

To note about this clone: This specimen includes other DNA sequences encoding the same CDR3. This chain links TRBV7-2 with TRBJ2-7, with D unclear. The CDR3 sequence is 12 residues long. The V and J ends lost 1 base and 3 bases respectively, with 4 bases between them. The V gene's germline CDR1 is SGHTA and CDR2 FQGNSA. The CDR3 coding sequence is TGTGCCAGCAGCTTAGATTACTACGAGCAGTACTTC. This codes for CASSLDYYEQYF.

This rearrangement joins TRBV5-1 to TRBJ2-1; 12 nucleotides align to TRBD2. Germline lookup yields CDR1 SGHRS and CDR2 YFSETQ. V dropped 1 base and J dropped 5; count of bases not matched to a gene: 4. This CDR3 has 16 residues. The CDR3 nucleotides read TGCGCCAGCAGCTTGTTGCGGACTAGCGGGAACAATGAGCAGTTCTTC. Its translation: CASSLLRTSGNNEQFF.

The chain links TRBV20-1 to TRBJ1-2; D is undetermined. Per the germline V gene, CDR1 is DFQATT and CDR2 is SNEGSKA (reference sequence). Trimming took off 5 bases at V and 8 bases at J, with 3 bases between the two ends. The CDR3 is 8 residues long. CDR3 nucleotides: TGCAGTGCTGAGGGCTACACCTTC. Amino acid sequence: CSAEGYTF.

The CDR3 reads CASSFPPRIEAFF. The DNA of the CDR3 is TGTGCCAGCAGCTTCCCCCCCCGAATAGAGGCTTTCTTT. The gene calls are TRBV5-6 and TRBJ1-1; D gene uncertain. The CDR3 is 13 amino acids. V gave up 2 bases and J gave up 11 bases, with 16 bases separating them. From germline, CDR1 is SGHDT and CDR2 YYEEEE.

The CDR3 protein is CASLQGAPLAGMGEQFF. In DNA, the CDR3 is TGTGCCAGCTTACAGGGGGCGCCTCTAGCGGGAATGGGTGAGCAGTTCTTC. This sequence joins TRBV2 and TRBJ2-1, with D perhaps TRBD1 or TRBD2 (9 bases each). The CDR3 contains 17 residues. V lost 8 bases and J lost 9, with 29 bases in between. Looked up from germline, CDR1 is SNHLY and CDR2 is FYNNEI.

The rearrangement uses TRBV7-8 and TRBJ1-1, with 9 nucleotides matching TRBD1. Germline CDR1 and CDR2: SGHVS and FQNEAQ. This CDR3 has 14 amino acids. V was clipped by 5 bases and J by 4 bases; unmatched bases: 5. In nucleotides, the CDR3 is TGTGCCAGCAGCGGGACAGGGTCGGGCACTGAAGCTTTCTTT. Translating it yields CASSGTGSGTEAFF.

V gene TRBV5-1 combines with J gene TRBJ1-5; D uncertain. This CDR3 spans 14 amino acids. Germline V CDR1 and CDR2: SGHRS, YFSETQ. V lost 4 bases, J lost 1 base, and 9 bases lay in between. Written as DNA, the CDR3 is TGCGCCAGCAGCCGGGGTGGCAGCAATCAGCCCCAGCATTTT. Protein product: CASSRGGSNQPQHF. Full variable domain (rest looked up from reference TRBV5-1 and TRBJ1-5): KAGVTQTPRYLIKTRGQQVTLSCSPISGHRSVSWYQQTPGQGLQFLFEYFSETQRNKGNFPGRFSGRQFSNSRSEMNVSTLELGDSALYLCASSRGGSNQPQHFGDGTRLSIL.

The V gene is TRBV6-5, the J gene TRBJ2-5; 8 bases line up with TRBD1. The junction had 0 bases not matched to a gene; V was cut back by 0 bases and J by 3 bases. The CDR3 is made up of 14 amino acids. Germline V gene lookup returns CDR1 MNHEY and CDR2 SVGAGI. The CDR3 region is CASSYSTGEETQYF. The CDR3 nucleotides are TGTGCCAGCAGTTACTCGACAGGGGAAGAGACCCAGTACTTC.

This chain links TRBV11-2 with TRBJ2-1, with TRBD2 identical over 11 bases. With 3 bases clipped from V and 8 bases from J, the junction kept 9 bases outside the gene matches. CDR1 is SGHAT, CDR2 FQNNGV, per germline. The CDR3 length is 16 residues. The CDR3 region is CASSFPLAGGDDEQFF. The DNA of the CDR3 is TGTGCCAGCAGCTTCCCCCTAGCGGGAGGAGACGATGAGCAGTTCTTC.

The CDR3 sequence: CASLSFLAASSTDTQYF. The CDR3, as DNA: TGTGCCAGCCTTTCCTTTTTAGCGGCCTCTAGCACAGATACGCAGTATTTT. The chain is built from TRBV28 and TRBJ2-3; a weak D match, TRBD2 (6 bases). Trimming removed 8 bases at V and 0 bases at J, with 21 bases between. The CDR3 sequence is 17 residues long. Per the germline V gene, CDR1 is MDHEN and CDR2 is SYDVKM.

CDR3 in amino acids: CASSEGVAGTLTDTQYF. Here the CDR3 DNA reads TGTGCCAGCAGCGAGGGGGTAGCGGGAACTCTGACAGATACGCAGTATTTT. The chain combines TRBV7-2 with TRBJ2-3, with 8 bases matching TRBD2. This CDR3 contains 17 residues. The V gene's germline CDR1 is SGHTA and CDR2 FQGNSA. The trim removed 5 bases at V and 3 bases at J, leaving 13 bases unmatched.

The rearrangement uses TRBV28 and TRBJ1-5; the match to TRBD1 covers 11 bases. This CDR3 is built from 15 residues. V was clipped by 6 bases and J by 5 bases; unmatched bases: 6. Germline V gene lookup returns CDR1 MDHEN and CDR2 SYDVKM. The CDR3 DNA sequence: TGTGCCAGCAGACCCGGACAGGGGGCTCATCAGCCCCAGCATTTT. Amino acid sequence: CASRPGQGAHQPQHF.

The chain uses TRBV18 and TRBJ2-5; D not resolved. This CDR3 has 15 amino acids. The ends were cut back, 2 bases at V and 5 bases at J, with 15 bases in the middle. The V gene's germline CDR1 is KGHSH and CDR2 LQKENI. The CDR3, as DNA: TGTGCCAGCTCACCAGATAATGTTGTCGGGGAGACCCAGTACTTC. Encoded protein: CASSPDNVVGETQYF.

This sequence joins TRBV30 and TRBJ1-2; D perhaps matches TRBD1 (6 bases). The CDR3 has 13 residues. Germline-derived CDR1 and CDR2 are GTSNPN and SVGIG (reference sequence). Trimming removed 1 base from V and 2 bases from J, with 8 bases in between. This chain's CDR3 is CAWSGRGNYGYTF. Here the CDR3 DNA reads TGTGCCTGGAGTGGCAGGGGAAACTATGGCTACACCTTC.

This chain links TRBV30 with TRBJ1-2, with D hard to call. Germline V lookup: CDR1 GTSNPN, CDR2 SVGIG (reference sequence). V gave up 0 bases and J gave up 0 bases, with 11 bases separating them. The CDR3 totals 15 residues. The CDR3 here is CAWSVRNKANYGYTF. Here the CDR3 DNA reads TGTGCCTGGAGTGTACGCAACAAAGCTAACTATGGCTACACCTTC.

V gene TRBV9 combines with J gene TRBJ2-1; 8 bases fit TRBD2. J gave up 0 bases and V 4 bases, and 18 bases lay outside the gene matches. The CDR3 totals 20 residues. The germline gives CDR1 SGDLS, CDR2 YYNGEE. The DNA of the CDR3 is TGTGCCAGCAGCCACCTGGGGCTAGCGGGCCAATGGAGCTCCTACAATGAGCAGTTCTTC. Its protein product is CASSHLGLAGQWSSYNEQFF.

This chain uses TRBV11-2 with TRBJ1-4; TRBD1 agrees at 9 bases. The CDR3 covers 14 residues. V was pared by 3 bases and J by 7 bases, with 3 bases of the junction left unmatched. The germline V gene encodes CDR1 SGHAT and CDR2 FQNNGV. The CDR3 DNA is TGTGCCAGCAGCTTTACAGGGGGCTCTGAAAAACTGTTTTTT. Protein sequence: CASSFTGGSEKLFF.

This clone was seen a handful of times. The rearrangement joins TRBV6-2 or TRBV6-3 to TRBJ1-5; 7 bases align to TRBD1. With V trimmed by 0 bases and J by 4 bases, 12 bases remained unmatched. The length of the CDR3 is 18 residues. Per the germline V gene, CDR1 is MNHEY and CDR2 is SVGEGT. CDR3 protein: CASSYSPTGQTENQPQHF. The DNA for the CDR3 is TGTGCCAGCAGTTACTCGCCCACGGGACAGACCGAGAATCAGCCCCAGCATTTT.

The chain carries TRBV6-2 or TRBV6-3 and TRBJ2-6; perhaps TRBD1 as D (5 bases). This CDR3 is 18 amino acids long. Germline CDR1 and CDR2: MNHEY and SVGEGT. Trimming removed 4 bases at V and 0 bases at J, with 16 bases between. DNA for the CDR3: TGTGCCAGCAGTTGGTCATTAGGGGTCAGCTCTGGGGCCAACGTCCTGACTTTC. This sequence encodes CASSWSLGVSSGANVLTF.